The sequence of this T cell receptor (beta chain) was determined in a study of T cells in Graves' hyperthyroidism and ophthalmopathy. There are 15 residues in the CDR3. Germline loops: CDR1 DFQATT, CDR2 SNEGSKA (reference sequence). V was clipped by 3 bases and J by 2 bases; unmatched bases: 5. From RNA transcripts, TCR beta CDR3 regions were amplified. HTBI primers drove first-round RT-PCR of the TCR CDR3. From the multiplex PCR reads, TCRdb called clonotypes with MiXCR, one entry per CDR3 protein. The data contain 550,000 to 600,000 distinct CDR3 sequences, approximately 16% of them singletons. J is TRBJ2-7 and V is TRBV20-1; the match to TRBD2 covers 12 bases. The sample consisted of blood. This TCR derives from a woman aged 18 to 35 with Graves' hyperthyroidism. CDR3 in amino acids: CSASQLAGGPYEQYF. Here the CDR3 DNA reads TGCAGTGCTAGTCAACTAGCGGGAGGTCCCTACGAGCAGTACTTC.